Shown below are 23 T cell receptor beta chains from a single sample sequenced in a study of T cells after yellow fever vaccination. MiXCR was run by TCRdb on the 5' RACE reads, yielding one entry per CDR3 protein. The repertoire holds 500,000 to 550,000 distinct CDR3 sequences, with around a fifth as singletons. The input for sequencing was PBMCs, taken less than 25 days after the first yellow fever vaccination. These receptor sequences come from a man younger than 35 who received the YFV17D yellow fever vaccine.

This clonotype was counted between two and nine times. The V gene is TRBV7-9, the J gene TRBJ1-1; D perhaps matches TRBD1 (6 bases). Germline V gives CDR1 SEHNR, CDR2 FQNEAQ (reference sequence). The length of the CDR3 is 14 residues. Trimming took off 2 bases at V and 3 bases at J, with 10 bases between the two ends. Written as DNA, the CDR3 is TGTGCCAGCAGCTTACAGGGGTTTTACACTGAAGCTTTCTTT. Protein: CASSLQGFYTEAFF.

This clonotype showed up just a few times. This rearrangement joins TRBV5-1 to TRBJ1-3, with a weak D call TRBD1 (5 bases). The V gene lost 5 bases and the J gene lost 0 bases, with 9 bases spanning the gap. Per the germline V gene, CDR1 is SGHRS and CDR2 is YFSETQ. The CDR3 has 14 residues. The CDR3 nucleotides read TGCGCCAGCAGTGACAGCTCCTCTGGAAACACCATATATTTT. Its translation: CASSDSSSGNTIYF.

A remark on this clonotype: A single base separates this from a much larger clone, so it may be a read error. V is TRBV3-1 and J is TRBJ2-3; 10 bases are shared with TRBD2. CDR3 length equals 17 residues. CDR1 and CDR2 (germline): LGHDT, YNNKEL (reference sequence). CDR3: CATSQVLELAGLDTQYF. The CDR3 coding sequence is TGTGCCACCAGCCAAGTGCTTGAACTAGCGGGGCTCGATACGCAGTATTTT.

The chain employs TRBV20-1 and TRBJ1-1, with TRBD1 identical over 7 bases. The CDR3 extends over 14 amino acids. V trimming: 1 base; J trimming: 6 bases; junction bases outside the gene matches: 8. Germline-derived CDR1 and CDR2 are DFQATT and SNEGSKA (reference sequence). The DNA of the CDR3 is TGCAGTGCTAGAGGGGCAGGGGGGATTCCTGAAGCTTTCTTT. Translating gives CSARGAGGIPEAFF.

The V gene is TRBV19, the J gene TRBJ1-6; 9 positions agree with TRBD1. The CDR3 contains 14 residues. With 9 bases clipped from V and 8 bases from J, the junction kept 8 bases outside the gene matches. Looked up from germline, CDR1 is LNHDA and CDR2 is SQIVND (reference sequence). The CDR3, as DNA: TGTGCCAGCCGAACCGGGACAGGGTATTCACCCCTCCACTTT. It encodes CASRTGTGYSPLHF. Complete variable domain (other parts from reference TRBV19 and TRBJ1-6): DGGITQSPKYLFRKEGQNVTLSCEQNLNHDAMYWYRQDPGQGLRLIYYSQIVNDFQKGDIAEGYSVSREKKESFPLTVTSAQKNPTAFYLCASRTGTGYSPLHFGNGTRLTVT.

V gene TRBV18 combines with J gene TRBJ2-3, with 9 bases identical to TRBD2. The length of the CDR3 is 18 residues. V trimming: 3 bases; J trimming: 4 bases; junction bases outside the gene matches: 14. The V gene's germline CDR1 is KGHSH and CDR2 LQKENI. The CDR3 nucleotides are TGTGCCAGCTCACCCCGGCTAGCGGGGACCAGAGGGGCAGATACGCAGTATTTT. This gives the protein CASSPRLAGTRGADTQYF.

The V gene is TRBV5-4, the J gene TRBJ1-1, with D unresolved. The CDR3 is 16 residues long. Looked up from germline, CDR1 is SGHNT and CDR2 is YYREEE (reference sequence). The V end lost 4 bases, the J end lost 0 bases, and 16 bases lay between the germline ends. CDR3 sequence (DNA): TGTGCCAGCAGCCCCTGGGCCTTTGAGGTGAACACTGAAGCTTTCTTT. Amino acids: CASSPWAFEVNTEAFF.

This chain joins TRBV7-2 and TRBJ1-6; D perhaps matches TRBD1 (5 bases). The CDR3 length is 15 residues. Germline V gene data show CDR1 as SGHTA and CDR2 as FQGNSA. V was clipped by 4 bases and J by 14 bases, with 21 bases between them. The CDR3 loop is CASSSLVSRGSSLHF. The CDR3 DNA reads as TGTGCCAGCAGCTCCCTTGTAAGTCGGGGGTCTTCCCTCCACTTT.

The chain recombines TRBV27 with TRBJ2-3; D gene uncertain. From germline, CDR1 is MNHEY and CDR2 SMNVEV (reference sequence). The CDR3 consists of 13 residues. The V gene lost 0 bases and the J gene lost 7 bases, with 8 bases spanning the gap. The CDR3 reads CASSLSMGNTQYF. The CDR3 DNA follows: TGTGCCAGCAGTTTATCGATGGGGAATACGCAGTATTTT.

This chain connects TRBV9 to TRBJ2-3, with D perhaps matching TRBD2 (7 bases). Deletions cut 2 bases from V and 5 bases from J, with 12 bases between. CDR1 is SGDLS, CDR2 YYNGEE, per germline. This CDR3 is built from 14 residues. The CDR3 region is CASSVAGARDTQYF. The CDR3 DNA sequence: TGTGCCAGCAGCGTCGCGGGGGCGAGAGATACGCAGTATTTT.

This chain links TRBV13 with TRBJ2-3; possibly TRBD2 for D (5 bases). Trimming took off 8 bases at V and 5 bases at J, with 17 bases between the two ends. CDR1 and CDR2 from the germline V gene are PRHDT and FYEKMQ (reference sequence). The CDR3 loop spans 14 amino acids. The CDR3 DNA reads TGTGCCAGCGACCGGGGTCTCCGCGGAGATACGCAGTATTTT. The encoded protein is CASDRGLRGDTQYF.

CDR3 sequence: CASSSGQAANEKLFF. CDR3 bases: TGTGCCAGCAGCTCCGGACAGGCAGCTAATGAAAAACTGTTTTTT. The chain employs TRBV5-4 and TRBJ1-4; TRBD1 matches at 7 bases. The CDR3 totals 15 residues. V was clipped by 3 bases and J by 3 bases; unmatched bases: 5. Germline V gene sequence: CDR1 SGHNT, CDR2 YYREEE (reference sequence).

This clonotype showed up just a few times. CDR3 region: CAISGLAAGTDTQYF. The DNA for the CDR3 is TGTGCCATCAGTGGCCTAGCGGCGGGCACAGATACGCAGTATTTT. The genes are TRBV10-3 and TRBJ2-3; 7 bases line up with TRBD2. Trimming took 4 bases from V and 1 from J; bases not matched to a gene: 5. This CDR3 has 15 residues. Germline CDR1 and CDR2: ENHRY and SYGVKD.

The gene calls are TRBV5-1 and TRBJ2-1, with 8 bases that match TRBD2. V dropped 2 bases and J dropped 7; count of bases not matched to a gene: 8. The CDR3 loop spans 15 amino acids. Germline CDR1 reads SGHRS; CDR2 reads YFSETQ. This CDR3 is CASSLSSGRMNEQFF. CDR3 nucleotide sequence: TGCGCCAGCAGCTTATCTAGCGGGCGGATGAATGAGCAGTTCTTC.

In nucleotides, the CDR3 is TGTGCCAGCTCGCCAGGTCTAAACACCATATATTTT. Protein: CASSPGLNTIYF. The chain combines TRBV18 with TRBJ1-3, with D hard to call. Germline V lookup: CDR1 KGHSH, CDR2 LQKENI. The CDR3 sequence is 12 residues long. The germline V and J ends were trimmed by 6 bases and 6 bases, with 9 bases remaining between them.

The chain couples TRBV5-1 to TRBJ2-3, with 8 bases fitting TRBD2. With V trimmed by 0 bases and J by 6 bases, 9 bases remained unmatched. CDR3 size: 16 residues. Germline lookup yields CDR1 SGHRS and CDR2 YFSETQ. For the CDR3, the DNA is TGCGCCAGCAGCTTGGTTGGTCTAGCGGGTGCCGATACGCAGTATTTT. Translation: CASSLVGLAGADTQYF.

The CDR3 loop is CASSPGGLAAPRRQYF. CDR3 nucleotides: TGTGCCAGCAGCCCCGGCGGGTTGGCCGCCCCACGACGGCAGTACTTC. V and J are TRBV7-9 and TRBJ2-7; tentative D call: TRBD2 (5 bases). Trimming pared 5 bases from V and 9 bases from J, leaving 26 bases between. The CDR3 runs to 16 residues. Germline V CDR1 and CDR2: SEHNR, FQNEAQ (reference sequence).

The V gene is TRBV5-1, the J gene TRBJ1-1; maybe TRBD1 (5 bases). Trimming took 0 bases from V and 0 from J, leaving 12 bases between them. Per germline, CDR1 SGHRS and CDR2 YFSETQ. This CDR3 comprises 16 residues. CDR3 sequence: CASSLVWGRMNTEAFF. The CDR3 DNA is TGCGCCAGCAGCTTGGTATGGGGCCGAATGAACACTGAAGCTTTCTTT.

This clonotype has only a few counts. V is TRBV6-1 and J is TRBJ2-2; 9 bases map to TRBD1. Losses at the gene ends were 6 bases for V and 0 bases for J; bases not matched to a gene: 5. Looked up from germline, CDR1 is MNHNS and CDR2 is SASEGT. This CDR3 spans 16 amino acids. The CDR3 DNA reads as TGTGCCAGCAGGACCTACAGGGGGCCGAACACCGGGGAGCTGTTTTTT. Translating gives CASRTYRGPNTGELFF.

The gene calls are TRBV5-5 and TRBJ2-5; TRBD1 is a possible D gene (6 bases). The CDR3 has 14 residues. The V end was cut by 0 bases, the J end by 6 bases, with 12 bases between. The germline V gene has CDR1 SGHKS and CDR2 YYEKEE (reference sequence). The CDR3 bases are TGTGCCAGCAGCTTGGCGGCCACAGGGAAGACCCAGTACTTC. Translation gives CASSLAATGKTQYF.

This chain's CDR3 is CASRIAGGQETQYF. In nucleotides, the CDR3 is TGTGCCAGCAGAATCGCTGGGGGCCAAGAGACCCAGTACTTC. The V call is TRBV5-4, the J call TRBJ2-5; the D gene could be TRBD1 or TRBD2 (5 bases each). Germline CDR1 is SGHNT and CDR2 is YYREEE (reference sequence). Trimming shortened V by 5 bases and J by 1 base, and 12 bases separated the two germline ends. The CDR3 length is 14 residues.

J is TRBJ1-1 and V is TRBV6-1; TRBD1 agrees at 7 bases. CDR3 length equals 13 residues. In germline, CDR1 is MNHNS, CDR2 SASEGT. Trimming removed 6 bases from V and 5 bases from J; junction bases left unmatched: 6. CDR3 nucleotide sequence: TGTGCCAGCAGCGACAGGGCGGGGACTGAAGCTTTCTTT. This gives the protein CASSDRAGTEAFF.

The table lists this clonotype with a few counts. V and J are TRBV7-2 and TRBJ1-2; D is uncertain. This CDR3 spans 14 amino acids. V lost 5 bases to trimming and J lost 2 bases, with 12 bases between them. CDR1 SGHTA and CDR2 FQGNSA come from the germline V gene. Here the CDR3 reads CASSPRASNYGYTF. CDR3 coding DNA: TGTGCCAGCAGCCCTAGGGCCAGCAACTATGGCTACACCTTC. The complete variable domain, with remaining parts taken from reference TRBV7-2 and TRBJ1-2, reads GAGVSQSPSNKVTEKGKDVELRCDPISGHTALYWYRQSLGQGLEFLIYFQGNSAPDKSGLPSDRFSAERTGGSVSTLTIQRTQQEDSAVYLCASSPRASNYGYTFGSGTRLTVV.